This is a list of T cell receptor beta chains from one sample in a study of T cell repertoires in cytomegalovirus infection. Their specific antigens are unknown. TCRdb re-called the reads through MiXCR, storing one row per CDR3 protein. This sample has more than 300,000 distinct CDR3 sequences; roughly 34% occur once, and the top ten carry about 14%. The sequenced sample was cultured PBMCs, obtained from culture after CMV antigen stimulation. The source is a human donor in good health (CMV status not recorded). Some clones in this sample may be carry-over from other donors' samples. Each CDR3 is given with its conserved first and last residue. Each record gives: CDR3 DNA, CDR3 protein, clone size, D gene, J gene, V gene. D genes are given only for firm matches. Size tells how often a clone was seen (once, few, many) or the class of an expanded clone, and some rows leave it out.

TGTGCCAGCGGGGGAGGGCAGAGCAATCAGCCCCAGCATTTT	CASGGGQSNQPQHF	-	-	TRBJ1-5	TRBV6-1
TGTGCCAGCAGCCCCGGGACAGTCGGCTATGGCTACACCTTC	CASSPGTVGYGYTF	-	TRBD1	TRBJ1-2	TRBV6-4
TGTGCCAGCAGTTTGAGGACAGGGGAATCCTACGAGCAGTACTTC	CASSLRTGESYEQYF	-	TRBD1	TRBJ2-7	TRBV12-3/TRBV12-4
TGTGCCATCAGTGATAGCGGGAGTGGAGAGACCCAGTACTTC	CAISDSGSGETQYF	-	TRBD2	TRBJ2-5	TRBV10-3
TGTGCCAGCACTACAGGAATCTCGGGAAACACCATATATTTT	CASTTGISGNTIYF	-	-	TRBJ1-3	TRBV12-3/TRBV12-4
TGTGCCAGCAGCTTTTTGGCATTTGGACGCCCGGGGGAGCTGTTTTTT	CASSFLAFGRPGELFF	few	-	TRBJ2-2	TRBV7-2
TGTGCCAGCAGTCTGGGGACAGAACAAGAGACCCAGTACTTC	CASSLGTEQETQYF	few	TRBD1	TRBJ2-5	TRBV12-3/TRBV12-4
TGTGCCAGCGGTGCGGGGTACGGGGCCAACGTCCTGACTTTC	CASGAGYGANVLTF	few	-	TRBJ2-6	TRBV25-1
TGTGCCAGCAGCCCTGGGGCTGGCTACAATGAGCAGTTCTTC	CASSPGAGYNEQFF	few	-	TRBJ2-1	TRBV5-6
TGTGCCACCGGGCTGGGGGGACTACCGTACAATGAGCAGTTCTTC	CATGLGGLPYNEQFF	-	TRBD2	TRBJ2-1	TRBV19
TGTGCCAGTAGTATGGGACAGGGCTCCTACAATGAGCAGTTCTTC	CASSMGQGSYNEQFF	-	TRBD1	TRBJ2-1	TRBV19
TGTGCCAGCAGCCGTCCCGGTCGGCAGGGTATTGAAGCTTTCTTT	CASSRPGRQGIEAFF	-	-	TRBJ1-1	TRBV11-2
TGTGCCAGCAGCGAAACAGCGGGAGGGCCGGATACGCAGTATTTT	CASSETAGGPDTQYF	few	TRBD2	TRBJ2-3	TRBV7-2
TGTGCCAGCAGCTTGGTGACTAGAGGTACGCGGGAGCAGTTCTTC	CASSLVTRGTREQFF	once	-	TRBJ2-1	TRBV5-4
TGTGCCAGCATGGATAACTATGGCTACACCTTC	CASMDNYGYTF	-	-	TRBJ1-2	TRBV28
TGTGCCAGCAGCTCGCGGACAGGTTACACAGATACGCAGTATTTT	CASSSRTGYTDTQYF	few	TRBD1	TRBJ2-3	TRBV7-2
TGCGCCAGCAGCCCCGGGGGGGCGGTCTTCGAGCAGTACTTC	CASSPGGAVFEQYF	-	TRBD2	TRBJ2-7	TRBV5-1